This TCR beta chain was identified in a study of regulatory T cells in long-lasting Graves disease. Trimming took 6 bases from V and 1 from J, leaving 12 bases between them. Per the germline V gene, CDR1 is DFQATT and CDR2 is SNEGSKA (reference sequence). The CDR3 is 13 amino acids. Construction of the TCR beta libraries employed iRepertoire HTBI primers in conjunction with Arm-PCR of CDR3 regions. TCRdb ran MiXCR on the multiplex PCR reads and lists one entry per CDR3 protein. The data hold 350,000 to 500,000 distinct CDR3 sequences, with over 20% observed a single time. Stated time point: persistent/refractory GD, antithyroid drugs over 5 years with positive TRAb. From RNA extracted from PBMCs, the TCR library was made.

Sequences were derived from peripheral blood mononuclear cells (PBMCs), sampled when the disease was refractory, from a patient treated with antithyroid drugs. The TCR was taken from a female donor with Graves disease. The genes are TRBV20-1 and TRBJ1-1; tentative D call: TRBD1 (5 bases). The CDR3 is CSAQPDRNTEAFF. The DNA for the CDR3 is TGCAGTGCCCAACCCGACAGGAACACTGAAGCTTTCTTT.